The 22 T cell receptor beta chains listed next were all sequenced from one sample in a study of PD-1 blockade in classical Hodgkin lymphoma. Produced via immunoSEQ multiplex PCR; TCRdb's table is partial and in-frame only. The sample holds more than 15,000 clones, about 86% seen once. The time point here: newly diagnosed, previously untreated cHL patient sample. With magnetic negative selection, CD4+ T cells were purified from PBMCs that had been thawed. Sequenced: CD4+ T cells from blood. The receptor set was obtained from a human donor with classical Hodgkin lymphoma.

This clone has only one observation. This chain joins TRBV5-1 and TRBJ2-3, with 7 bases matching TRBD2. The germline CDR1 and CDR2 sequences are SGHRS and YFSETQ. The CDR3 is 15 amino acids. J was trimmed by 2 bases and V by 0 bases; bases with no gene match: 3. The CDR3 DNA follows: TGCGCCAGCAGCTTGGTGGGAGGGCCCACAGATACGCAGTATTTT. This gives the protein CASSLVGGPTDTQYF.

The count of this clone is one. The V gene is TRBV19, the J gene TRBJ1-2; 8 bases are shared with TRBD1. Germline V lookup: CDR1 LNHDA, CDR2 SQIVND (reference sequence). The CDR3 has 16 residues. J gave up 5 bases and V 5 bases, and 13 bases lay outside the gene matches. CDR3 residues: CASSPRAGQGGYGYTF. Written as DNA, the CDR3 is TGTGCCAGTAGTCCCCGAGCAGGACAGGGTGGATATGGCTACACCTTC.

The chain has TRBV5-4 and TRBJ2-3; 7 bases fit TRBD1. V was clipped by 0 bases and J by 0 bases; unmatched bases: 10. The CDR3 is 18 amino acids. CDR1 and CDR2 from the germline V gene are SGHNT and YYREEE (reference sequence). This CDR3 is CASSLAGTATFSTDTQYF. CDR3 bases: TGTGCCAGCAGCTTGGCTGGGACAGCTACATTTAGCACAGATACGCAGTATTTT. Using reference TRBV5-4 and TRBJ2-3 for the parts outside the CDR3, the full variable domain is ETGVTQSPTHLIKTRGQQVTLRCSSQSGHNTVSWYQQALGQGPQFIFQYYREEENGRGNFPPRFSGLQFPNYSSELNVNALELDDSALYLCASSLAGTATFSTDTQYFGPGTRLTVL.

This clone was seen a handful of times. The chain carries TRBV30 and TRBJ1-2; D is undetermined. Germline values: CDR1 GTSNPN, CDR2 SVGIG (reference sequence). V was pared by 3 bases and J by 5 bases, with 13 bases between. This CDR3 is 13 amino acids long. In nucleotides, the CDR3 is TGTGCCTGGAGCCCCTCGGTCGAATATGGCTACACCTTC. Its translation is CAWSPSVEYGYTF.

The V call is TRBV10-3, the J call TRBJ2-4; unclear D gene. Germline V gene data show CDR1 as ENHRY and CDR2 as SYGVKD. CDR3 size: 13 residues. V lost 4 bases to trimming and J lost 4 bases, with 8 bases between them. The DNA for the CDR3 is TGTGCCATCAGTGTCGGTGGGAAAAACATTCAGTACTTC. Its protein product is CAISVGGKNIQYF.

The J gene is TRBJ2-1, the V gene TRBV7-6, with D possibly matching TRBD2 (5 bases). Germline CDR1 reads SGHVS; CDR2 reads FNYEAQ. Trimming took 2 bases from V and 4 from J, leaving 12 bases between them. The CDR3 runs 15 residues. CDR3 region: CASSLHGEQYNEQFF. The CDR3 DNA sequence: TGTGCCAGCAGCTTACACGGGGAGCAGTACAATGAGCAGTTCTTC.

V usage is TRBV6-6 and J usage is TRBJ1-1; possibly TRBD1 for D (5 bases). Germline CDR1 MNHNY, CDR2 SVGAGI (reference sequence). V lost 5 bases, J lost 0 bases, and 16 bases lay in between. The CDR3 consists of 16 residues. The CDR3 DNA follows: TGTGCCAGCAGTCCCAGACACGGGGCAATGAACACTGAAGCTTTCTTT. As protein: CASSPRHGAMNTEAFF.

This chain connects TRBV28 to TRBJ2-1; 9 bases fit TRBD1. The CDR3 extends over 16 amino acids. The J segment lost 10 bases and the V segment lost 6 bases, leaving 16 bases of the junction unmatched. CDR1 and CDR2 (germline): MDHEN, SYDVKM. CDR3 residues: CASRSYGTGRGGEQFF. CDR3 bases: TGTGCCAGCAGATCCTACGGGACAGGGAGAGGGGGGGAGCAGTTCTTC.

The J gene is TRBJ2-4, the V gene TRBV19, with a possible D match to TRBD2 (5 bases). Deletions cut 3 bases from V and 0 bases from J, with 9 bases between. The V gene's germline CDR1 is LNHDA and CDR2 SQIVND (reference sequence). CDR3 size: 15 residues. DNA for the CDR3: TGTGCCAGTAGTATGCCGGGGTTAGCCAAAAACATTCAGTACTTC. It yields the protein CASSMPGLAKNIQYF.

V is TRBV14 and J is TRBJ2-5; D is ambiguous. The J call may be faulty, since TRBJ2-7 better matches the DNA end. This CDR3 is 15 amino acids long. Germline values: CDR1 SGHDN, CDR2 FVKESK. In DNA form, the CDR3 reads TGTGCCAGCAGCCCCCCACATAGGCCACCCTACGAGCAGTACTTC. It is translated as CASSPPHRPPYEQYF.

The rearrangement uses TRBV28 and TRBJ2-3; no clear D. The CDR3 runs to 20 residues. V was pared by 1 base and J by 0 bases, with 23 bases between. CDR1 is MDHEN, CDR2 SYDVKM, per germline. The CDR3 loop reads CASSLYVPGLKDSSTDTQYF. In DNA form, the CDR3 reads TGTGCCAGCAGTTTATATGTTCCGGGCCTTAAAGACTCTAGCACAGATACGCAGTATTTT.

The rearrangement joins TRBV11-3 to TRBJ2-2; D might be TRBD1 (6 bases). The germline V gene has CDR1 SGHNT and CDR2 YENEEA. Trimming removed 6 bases at V and 6 bases at J, with 17 bases between. CDR3 length: 15 amino acids. In DNA, the CDR3 is TGTGCCAGCAGTTCCAGGGGAGAGTACGCCGGGGAGCTGTTTTTT. Translated, it gives CASSSRGEYAGELFF.

This clone was seen a few times. The chain links TRBV5-1 to TRBJ2-4; 8 positions agree with TRBD1. Germline V lookup: CDR1 SGHRS, CDR2 YFSETQ. The CDR3 contains 16 residues. V lost 4 bases to trimming and J lost 1 base; unmatched junction nucleotides: 7. CDR3 in amino acids: CASSPGQGTAKNIQYF. DNA of the CDR3: TGCGCCAGCAGCCCCGGACAGGGAACGGCCAAAAACATTCAGTACTTC.

The rearrangement joins TRBV28 to TRBJ2-1; 13 nucleotides align to TRBD2. V lost 4 bases to trimming and J lost 7 bases; unmatched junction nucleotides: 7. The V gene's germline CDR1 is MDHEN and CDR2 SYDVKM. There are 16 residues in the CDR3. The CDR3 is CASSSLTSGRRNEQFF. As DNA, the CDR3 is TGTGCCAGCAGTTCCTTGACTAGCGGGAGGAGGAATGAGCAGTTCTTC.

The chain couples TRBV6-6 to TRBJ1-1; no firm D call. V was trimmed by 6 bases and J by 6 bases, leaving 17 bases between them. This CDR3 has 14 residues. Per germline, CDR1 MNHNY and CDR2 SVGAGI (reference sequence). CDR3 DNA sequence: TGTGCCAGCAGCGACTCAGGAAAAACCTCTGAAGCTTTCTTT. Its protein is CASSDSGKTSEAFF.

Here the CDR3 reads CASSYFDRDYGYTF. DNA for the CDR3: TGTGCCAGCAGTTACTTCGACAGGGATTATGGCTACACCTTC. The chain employs TRBV28 and TRBJ1-2; 7 bases are shared with TRBD1. The CDR3 contains 14 residues. CDR1 and CDR2 from the germline V gene are MDHEN and SYDVKM. The V and J ends lost 4 bases and 5 bases, in that order; junction bases with no gene match: 7.

The chain joins TRBV4-3 to TRBJ2-3; D is unclear. The ends were cut back, 0 bases at V and 1 base at J, with 8 bases in the middle. The germline CDR1 and CDR2 sequences are LGHNA and YSLEER. This CDR3 is built from 15 residues. The CDR3 bases are TGCGCCAGCAGCCAAGATCGAGCGCGCACAGATACGCAGTATTTT. Translation: CASSQDRARTDTQYF.

This clone was seen only a few times. The CDR3, as DNA: TGTGCCAGCAGCGTGGACAGGAACCAGCCCCAGCATTTT. Translated: CASSVDRNQPQHF. This chain connects TRBV7-2 to TRBJ1-5; TRBD1 matches at 7 bases. Germline loops: CDR1 SGHTA, CDR2 FQGNSA. V gave up 5 bases and J gave up 7 bases; unmatched junction bases: 5. The CDR3 is 13 residues long.

The chain uses TRBV11-2 and TRBJ2-2; 9 bases line up with TRBD2. Looked up from germline, CDR1 is SGHAT and CDR2 is FQNNGV. The CDR3 is made up of 16 amino acids. Unmatched junction bases numbered 10, after V lost 6 bases and J lost 5 bases. CDR3 sequence reads: CASRALAGRSTGELFF. Here the CDR3 DNA reads TGTGCCAGCAGGGCTCTAGCGGGGCGGTCGACCGGGGAGCTGTTTTTT.

The chain links TRBV7-9 to TRBJ1-2; no reliable D call. Germline V gives CDR1 SEHNR, CDR2 FQNEAQ (reference sequence). This CDR3 contains 13 residues. V shed 6 bases and J shed 0 bases, with 8 bases lying between them. CDR3 protein: CASRPLTNYGYTF. In nucleotides, the CDR3 is TGTGCCAGCAGACCACTTACTAACTATGGCTACACCTTC.

The genes are TRBV28 and TRBJ1-2, with D unclear. CDR1 is MDHEN, CDR2 SYDVKM, per germline. The CDR3 spans 13 residues. Deletions cut 5 bases from V and 3 bases from J, with 10 bases between. In DNA form, the CDR3 reads TGTGCCAGCAGTGTACCGGGATACTATGGCTACACCTTC. Translation: CASSVPGYYGYTF.

J is TRBJ1-3 and V is TRBV28, with unresolved D. Germline values: CDR1 MDHEN, CDR2 SYDVKM. There are 14 residues in the CDR3. V dropped 6 bases and J dropped 0 bases, with 9 bases sitting between them. CDR3 DNA: TGTGCCAGCAGCCGTCCCCGCTCTGGAAACACCATATATTTT. Amino acid sequence: CASSRPRSGNTIYF. The full variable domain, its missing parts supplied by reference TRBV28 and TRBJ1-3, is DVKVTQSSRYLVKRTGEKVFLECVQDMDHENMFWYRQDPGLGLRLIYFSYDVKMKEKGDIPEGYSVSREKKERFSLILESASTNQTSMYLCASSRPRSGNTIYFGEGSWLTVV.